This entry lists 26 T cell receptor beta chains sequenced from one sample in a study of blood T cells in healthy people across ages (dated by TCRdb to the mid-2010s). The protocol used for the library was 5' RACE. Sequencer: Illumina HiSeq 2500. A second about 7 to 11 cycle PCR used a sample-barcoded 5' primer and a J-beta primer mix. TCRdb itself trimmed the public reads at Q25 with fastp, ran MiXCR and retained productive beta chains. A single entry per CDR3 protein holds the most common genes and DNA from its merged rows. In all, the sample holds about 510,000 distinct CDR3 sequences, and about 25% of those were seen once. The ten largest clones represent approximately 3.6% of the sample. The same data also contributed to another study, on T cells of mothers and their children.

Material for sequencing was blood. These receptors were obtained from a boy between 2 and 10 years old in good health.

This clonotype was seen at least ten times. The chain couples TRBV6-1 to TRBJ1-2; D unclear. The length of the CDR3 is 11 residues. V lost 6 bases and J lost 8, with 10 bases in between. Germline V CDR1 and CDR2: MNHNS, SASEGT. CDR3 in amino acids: CASSHNEGYTF. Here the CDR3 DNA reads TGTGCCAGCAGCCACAACGAGGGCTACACCTTC.

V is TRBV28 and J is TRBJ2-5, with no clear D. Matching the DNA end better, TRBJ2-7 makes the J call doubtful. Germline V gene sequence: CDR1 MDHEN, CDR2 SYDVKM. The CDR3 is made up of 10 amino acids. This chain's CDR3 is CASSLNEQYF. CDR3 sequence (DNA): TGTGCCAGCAGTTTAAACGAGCAGTACTTC.

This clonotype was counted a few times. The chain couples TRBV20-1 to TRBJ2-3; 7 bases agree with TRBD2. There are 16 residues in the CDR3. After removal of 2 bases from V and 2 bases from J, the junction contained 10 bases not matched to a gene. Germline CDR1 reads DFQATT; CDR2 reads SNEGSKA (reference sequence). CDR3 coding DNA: TGCAGTGCTAGACCTATCCGGGGGGAGACCACAGATACGCAGTATTTT. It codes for CSARPIRGETTDTQYF.

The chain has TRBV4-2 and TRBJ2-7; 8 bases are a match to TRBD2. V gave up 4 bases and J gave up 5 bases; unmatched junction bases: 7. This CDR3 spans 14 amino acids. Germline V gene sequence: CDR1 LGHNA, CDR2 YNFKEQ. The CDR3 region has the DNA TGTGCCAGCAGCCCCTCGACTAGCGCGAACGAGCAGTACTTC. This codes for CASSPSTSANEQYF.

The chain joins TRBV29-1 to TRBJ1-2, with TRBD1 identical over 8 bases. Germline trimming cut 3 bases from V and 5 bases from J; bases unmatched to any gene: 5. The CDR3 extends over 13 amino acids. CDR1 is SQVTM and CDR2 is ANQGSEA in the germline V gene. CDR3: CSVDDRGGYGYTF. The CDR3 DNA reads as TGCAGCGTTGATGACAGGGGAGGATATGGCTACACCTTC.

The CDR3 region is CSARDGQGWETQYF. In DNA form, the CDR3 reads TGCAGTGCTAGAGATGGACAGGGCTGGGAGACCCAGTACTTC. The chain links TRBV20-1 to TRBJ2-5, with 8 positions matching TRBD1. V was pared by 0 bases and J by 5 bases, with 5 bases of the junction left unmatched. The CDR3 loop spans 14 amino acids. Germline values: CDR1 DFQATT, CDR2 SNEGSKA (reference sequence).

This CDR3 reads CAWSLDRGRIAFF. The CDR3 bases are TGTGCCTGGAGCCTCGACAGGGGGCGTATAGCTTTCTTT. This sequence joins TRBV30 and TRBJ1-1; 10 bases fit TRBD1. Trimming at V came to 3 bases and at J to 10 bases, leaving 8 bases not matched to a gene. The CDR3 length is 13 residues. CDR1 is GTSNPN and CDR2 is SVGIG in the germline V gene (reference sequence).

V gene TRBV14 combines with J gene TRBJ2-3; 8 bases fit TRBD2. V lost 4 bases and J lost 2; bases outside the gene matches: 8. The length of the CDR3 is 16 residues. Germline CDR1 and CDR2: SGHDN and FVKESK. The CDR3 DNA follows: TGTGCCAGCAGCCCCCCGCTAGCGGGTGTCACAGATACGCAGTATTTT. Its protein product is CASSPPLAGVTDTQYF.

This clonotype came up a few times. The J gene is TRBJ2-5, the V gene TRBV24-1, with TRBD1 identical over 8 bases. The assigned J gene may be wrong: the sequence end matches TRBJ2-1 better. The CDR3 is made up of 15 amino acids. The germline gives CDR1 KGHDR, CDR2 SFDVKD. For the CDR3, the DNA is TGTGCCACCAGTGTCGGACAGGGTCCCTACAATGAGCAGTTCTTC. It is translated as CATSVGQGPYNEQFF.

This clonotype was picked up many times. CDR3 loop: CAISDYDQSYEQYF. In DNA, the CDR3 is TGTGCCATCAGTGATTACGATCAAAGCTACGAGCAGTACTTC. The V call is TRBV10-3, the J call TRBJ2-7; no reliable D call. Germline CDR1 and CDR2: ENHRY and SYGVKD. Between the trimmed V and J ends, which lost 3 bases and 3 bases, there was a span of 12 bases. The CDR3 extends over 14 amino acids.

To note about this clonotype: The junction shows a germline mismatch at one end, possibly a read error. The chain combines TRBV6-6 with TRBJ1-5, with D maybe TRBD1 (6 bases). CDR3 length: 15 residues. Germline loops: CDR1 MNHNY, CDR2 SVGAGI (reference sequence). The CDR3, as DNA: TGTGCCAGCAGATACCGACAGGAGGGCAATCAGCCCCGGCATTTT. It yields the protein CASRYRQEGNQPRHF.

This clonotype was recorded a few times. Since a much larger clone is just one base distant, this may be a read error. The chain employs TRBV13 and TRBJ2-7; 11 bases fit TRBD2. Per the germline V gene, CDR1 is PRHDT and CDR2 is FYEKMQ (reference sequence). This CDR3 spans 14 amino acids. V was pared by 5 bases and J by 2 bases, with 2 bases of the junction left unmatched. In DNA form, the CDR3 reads TGTGCCAGCAGCCAGACTAGCGGGGCCTACGAGCAGTACTTC. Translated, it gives CASSQTSGAYEQYF.

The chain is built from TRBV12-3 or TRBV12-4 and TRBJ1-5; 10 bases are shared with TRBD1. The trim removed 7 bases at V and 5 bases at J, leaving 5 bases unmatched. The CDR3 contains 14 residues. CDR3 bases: TGTGCCAGCAACCCGGGACAGGGGCATCAGCCCCAGCATTTT. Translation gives CASNPGQGHQPQHF.

CDR3 sequence: CSVAGVKSPVANTGELFF. The CDR3, as DNA: TGCAGCGTTGCTGGCGTCAAAAGCCCAGTTGCGAACACCGGGGAGCTGTTTTTT. The chain has TRBV29-1 and TRBJ2-2; D remains unclear. The V gene lost 4 bases and the J gene lost 0 bases, with 21 bases spanning the gap. CDR1 and CDR2 from the germline V gene are SQVTM and ANQGSEA. The CDR3 consists of 18 residues.

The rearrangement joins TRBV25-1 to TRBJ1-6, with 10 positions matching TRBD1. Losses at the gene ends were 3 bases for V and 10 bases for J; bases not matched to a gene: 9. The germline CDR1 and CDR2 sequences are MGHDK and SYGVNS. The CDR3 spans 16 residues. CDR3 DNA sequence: TGTGCCAGCAGTGATCACTCCGGGACAGGGGACTCACCCCTCCACTTT. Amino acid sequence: CASSDHSGTGDSPLHF.

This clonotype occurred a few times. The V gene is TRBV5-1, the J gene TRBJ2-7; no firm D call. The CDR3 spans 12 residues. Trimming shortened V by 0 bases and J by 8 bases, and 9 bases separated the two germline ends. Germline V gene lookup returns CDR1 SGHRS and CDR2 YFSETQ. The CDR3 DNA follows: TGCGCCAGCAGCTTGGGTCAGCCCAAGCAGTACTTC. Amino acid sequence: CASSLGQPKQYF. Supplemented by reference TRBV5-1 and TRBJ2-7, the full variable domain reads KAGVTQTPRYLIKTRGQQVTLSCSPISGHRSVSWYQQTPGQGLQFLFEYFSETQRNKGNFPGRFSGRQFSNSRSEMNVSTLELGDSALYLCASSLGQPKQYFGPGTRLTVT.

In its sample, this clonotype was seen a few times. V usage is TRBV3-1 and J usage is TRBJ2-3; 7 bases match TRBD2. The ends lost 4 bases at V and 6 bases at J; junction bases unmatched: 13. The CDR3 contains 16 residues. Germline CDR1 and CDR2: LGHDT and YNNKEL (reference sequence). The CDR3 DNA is TGTGCCAGCAGCCCGGCTTCGGGACTATCAGCGGATACGCAGTATTTT. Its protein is CASSPASGLSADTQYF.

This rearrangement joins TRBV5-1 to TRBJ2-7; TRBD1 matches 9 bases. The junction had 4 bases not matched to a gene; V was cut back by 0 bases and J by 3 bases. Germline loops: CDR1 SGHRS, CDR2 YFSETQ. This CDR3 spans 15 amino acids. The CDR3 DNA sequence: TGCGCCAGCAGCTTGGTGGGGGACAGGGTCTACGAGCAGTACTTC. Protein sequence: CASSLVGDRVYEQYF. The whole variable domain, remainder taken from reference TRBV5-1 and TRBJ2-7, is KAGVTQTPRYLIKTRGQQVTLSCSPISGHRSVSWYQQTPGQGLQFLFEYFSETQRNKGNFPGRFSGRQFSNSRSEMNVSTLELGDSALYLCASSLVGDRVYEQYFGPGTRLTVT.

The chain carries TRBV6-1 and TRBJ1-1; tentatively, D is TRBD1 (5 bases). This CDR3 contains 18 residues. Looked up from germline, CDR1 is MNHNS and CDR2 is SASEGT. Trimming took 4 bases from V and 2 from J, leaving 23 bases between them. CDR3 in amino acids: CASSALAYAWDSNTEAFF. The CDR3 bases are TGTGCCAGCAGTGCTCTTGCTTATGCATGGGACTCCAACACTGAAGCTTTCTTT.

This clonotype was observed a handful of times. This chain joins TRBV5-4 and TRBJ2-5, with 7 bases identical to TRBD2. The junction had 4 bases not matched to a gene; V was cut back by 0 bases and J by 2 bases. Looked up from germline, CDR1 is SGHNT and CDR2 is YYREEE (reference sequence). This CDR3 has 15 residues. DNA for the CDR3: TGTGCCAGCAGCTTGGGGGGGGGAGAGCAAGAGACCCAGTACTTC. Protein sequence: CASSLGGGEQETQYF.

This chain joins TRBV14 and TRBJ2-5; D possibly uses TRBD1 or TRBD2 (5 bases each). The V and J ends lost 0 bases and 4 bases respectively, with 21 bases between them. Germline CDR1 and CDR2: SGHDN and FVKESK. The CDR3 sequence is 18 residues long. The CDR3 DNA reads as TGTGCCAGCAGCCAAGATGAAGGTGCCTGGGCGAGGGGAGAGACCCAGTACTTC. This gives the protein CASSQDEGAWARGETQYF.

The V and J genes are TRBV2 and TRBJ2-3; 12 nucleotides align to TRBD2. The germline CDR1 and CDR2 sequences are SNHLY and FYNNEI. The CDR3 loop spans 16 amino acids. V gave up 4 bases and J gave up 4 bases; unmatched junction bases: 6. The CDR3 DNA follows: TGTGCCAGCAGTGGAGGGGCTAGCGGGGGGGCAGATACGCAGTATTTT. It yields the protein CASSGGASGGADTQYF.

The CDR3 here is CASSGTGPVEQYF. The CDR3 DNA follows: TGTGCCAGCAGCGGGACAGGGCCGGTCGAGCAGTACTTC. The V gene is TRBV12-3 or TRBV12-4, the J gene TRBJ2-7; 9 bases line up with TRBD1. After removal of 6 bases from V and 6 bases from J, the junction contained 6 bases not matched to a gene. CDR3 length: 13 amino acids.

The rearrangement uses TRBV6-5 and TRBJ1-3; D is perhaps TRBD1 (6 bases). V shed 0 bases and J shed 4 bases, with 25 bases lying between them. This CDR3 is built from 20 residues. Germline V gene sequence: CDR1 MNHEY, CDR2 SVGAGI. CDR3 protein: CASSYSIRGARGRGGNTIYF. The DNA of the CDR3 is TGTGCCAGCAGTTACTCGATCCGCGGAGCCCGGGGCAGGGGAGGAAACACCATATATTTT.

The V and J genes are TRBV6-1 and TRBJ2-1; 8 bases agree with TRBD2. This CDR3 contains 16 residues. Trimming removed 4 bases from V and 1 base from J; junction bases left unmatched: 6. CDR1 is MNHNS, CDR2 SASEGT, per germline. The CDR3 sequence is CASSAAGLVSYNEQFF. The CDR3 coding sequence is TGTGCCAGCAGTGCCGCGGGACTAGTGTCCTACAATGAGCAGTTCTTC.

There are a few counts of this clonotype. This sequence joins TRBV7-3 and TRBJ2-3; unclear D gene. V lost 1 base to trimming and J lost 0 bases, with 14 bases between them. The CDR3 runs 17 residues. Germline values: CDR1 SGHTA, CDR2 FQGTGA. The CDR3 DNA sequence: TGTGCCAGCAGCTTAAGGGCCCTAACCTCTAGCACAGATACGCAGTATTTT. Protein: CASSLRALTSSTDTQYF.